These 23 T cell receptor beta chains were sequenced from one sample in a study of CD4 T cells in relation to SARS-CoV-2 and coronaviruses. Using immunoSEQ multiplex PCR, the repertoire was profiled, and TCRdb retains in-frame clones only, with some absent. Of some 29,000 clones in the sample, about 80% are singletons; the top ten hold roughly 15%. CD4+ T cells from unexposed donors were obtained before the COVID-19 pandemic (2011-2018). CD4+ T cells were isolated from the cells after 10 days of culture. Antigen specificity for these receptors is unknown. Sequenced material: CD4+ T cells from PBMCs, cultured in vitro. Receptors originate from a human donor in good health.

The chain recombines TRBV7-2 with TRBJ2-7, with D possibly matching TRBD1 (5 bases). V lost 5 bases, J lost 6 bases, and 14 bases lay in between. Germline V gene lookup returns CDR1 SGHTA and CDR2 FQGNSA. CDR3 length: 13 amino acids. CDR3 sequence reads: CASSQEQETEQYF. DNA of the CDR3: TGTGCCAGCAGCCAGGAACAGGAAACCGAGCAGTACTTC.

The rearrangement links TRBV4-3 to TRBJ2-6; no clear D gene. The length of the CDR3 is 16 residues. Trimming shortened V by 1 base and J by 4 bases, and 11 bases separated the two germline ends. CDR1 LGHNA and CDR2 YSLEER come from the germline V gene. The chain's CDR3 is CASSQAHGTGANVLTF. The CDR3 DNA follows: TGCGCCAGCAGCCAAGCCCACGGAACCGGGGCCAACGTCCTGACTTTC.

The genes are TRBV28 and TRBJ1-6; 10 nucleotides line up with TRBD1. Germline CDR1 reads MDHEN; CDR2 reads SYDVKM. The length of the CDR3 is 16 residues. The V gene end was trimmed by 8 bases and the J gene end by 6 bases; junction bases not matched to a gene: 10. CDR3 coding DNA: TGTGCCAGCGTGACAGGGGGCGCGGTTGGTAATTCACCCCTCCACTTT. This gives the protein CASVTGGAVGNSPLHF.

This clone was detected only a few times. The CDR3 protein is CASWTGNQPQHF. The CDR3 DNA reads TGTGCCAGCTGGACAGGGAATCAGCCCCAGCATTTT. The chain has TRBV27 and TRBJ1-5; the match to TRBD1 covers 8 bases. The CDR3 has 12 residues. CDR1 and CDR2 from the germline V gene are MNHEY and SMNVEV (reference sequence). After removal of 8 bases from V and 4 bases from J, the junction contained 1 base not matched to a gene.

CDR3 sequence reads: CASSSTRTATNEKLFF. CDR3 DNA sequence: TGCGCCAGCAGCTCCACCCGGACAGCAACTAATGAAAAACTGTTTTTT. The gene calls are TRBV4-1 and TRBJ1-4; TRBD1 is a possible D gene (6 bases). CDR3 size: 16 residues. Per the germline V gene, CDR1 is MGHRA and CDR2 is YSYEKL. The germline V and J ends were trimmed by 5 bases and 0 bases, with 13 bases remaining between them.

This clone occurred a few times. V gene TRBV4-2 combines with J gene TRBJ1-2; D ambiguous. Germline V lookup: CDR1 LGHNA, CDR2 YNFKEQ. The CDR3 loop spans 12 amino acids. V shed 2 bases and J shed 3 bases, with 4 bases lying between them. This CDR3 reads CASSQQDYGYTF. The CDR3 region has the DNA TGTGCCAGCAGCCAACAGGACTATGGCTACACCTTC.

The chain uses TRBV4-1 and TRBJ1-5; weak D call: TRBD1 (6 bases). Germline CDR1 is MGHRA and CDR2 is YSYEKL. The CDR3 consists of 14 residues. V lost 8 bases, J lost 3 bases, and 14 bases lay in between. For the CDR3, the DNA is TGCGCCAGCTCAAACGGACAGAACAATCAGCCCCAGCATTTT. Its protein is CASSNGQNNQPQHF.

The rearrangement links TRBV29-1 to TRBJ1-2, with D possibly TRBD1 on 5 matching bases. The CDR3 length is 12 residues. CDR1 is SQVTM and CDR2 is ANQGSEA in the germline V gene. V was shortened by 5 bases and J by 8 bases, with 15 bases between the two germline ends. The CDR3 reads CSVTPREGGYTF. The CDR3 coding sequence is TGCAGCGTTACCCCCAGGGAGGGCGGCTACACCTTC.

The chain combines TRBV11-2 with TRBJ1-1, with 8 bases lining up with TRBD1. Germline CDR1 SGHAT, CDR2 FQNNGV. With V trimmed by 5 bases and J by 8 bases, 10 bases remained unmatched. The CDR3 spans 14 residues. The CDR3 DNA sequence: TGTGCCAGCAGCCTAATTTTCCGGGACAGGGAAGCTTTCTTT. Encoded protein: CASSLIFRDREAFF.

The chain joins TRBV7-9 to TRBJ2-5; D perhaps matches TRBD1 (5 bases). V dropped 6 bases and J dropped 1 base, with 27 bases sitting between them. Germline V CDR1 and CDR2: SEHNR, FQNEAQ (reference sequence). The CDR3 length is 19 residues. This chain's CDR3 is CASRSKPGLTPAGQETQYF. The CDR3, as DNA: TGTGCCAGCAGGTCGAAACCAGGGTTAACGCCGGCAGGCCAAGAGACCCAGTACTTC.

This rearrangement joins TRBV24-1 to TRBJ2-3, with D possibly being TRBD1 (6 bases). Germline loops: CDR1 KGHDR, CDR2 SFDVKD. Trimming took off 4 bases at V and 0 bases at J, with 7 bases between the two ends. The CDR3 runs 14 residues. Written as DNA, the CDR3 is TGTGCCACCAGTGAGGACAGTAGCACAGATACGCAGTATTTT. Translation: CATSEDSSTDTQYF.

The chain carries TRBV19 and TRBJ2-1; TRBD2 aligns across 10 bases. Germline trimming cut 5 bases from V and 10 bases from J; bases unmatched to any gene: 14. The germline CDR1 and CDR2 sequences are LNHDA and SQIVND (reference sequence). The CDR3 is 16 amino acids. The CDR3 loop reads CASSLPLAGARGEQFF. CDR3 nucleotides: TGTGCCAGTAGTCTCCCTCTAGCGGGGGCACGTGGAGAGCAGTTCTTC. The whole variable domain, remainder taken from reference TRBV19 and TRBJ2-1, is DGGITQSPKYLFRKEGQNVTLSCEQNLNHDAMYWYRQDPGQGLRLIYYSQIVNDFQKGDIAEGYSVSREKKESFPLTVTSAQKNPTAFYLCASSLPLAGARGEQFFGPGTRLTVL.

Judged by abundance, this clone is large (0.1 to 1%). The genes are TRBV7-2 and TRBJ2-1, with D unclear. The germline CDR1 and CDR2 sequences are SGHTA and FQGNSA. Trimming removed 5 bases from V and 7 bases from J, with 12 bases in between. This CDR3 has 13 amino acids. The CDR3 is CASSTYLENEQFF. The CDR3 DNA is TGTGCCAGCAGCACTTACCTGGAAAATGAGCAGTTCTTC.

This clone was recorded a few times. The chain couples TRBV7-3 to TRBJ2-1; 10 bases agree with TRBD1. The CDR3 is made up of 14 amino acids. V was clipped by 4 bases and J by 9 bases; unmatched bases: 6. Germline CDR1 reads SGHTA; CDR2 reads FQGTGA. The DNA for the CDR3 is TGTGCCAGCAGCTGGTCAGGACAGGGGGGTGAGCAGTTCTTC. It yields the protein CASSWSGQGGEQFF.

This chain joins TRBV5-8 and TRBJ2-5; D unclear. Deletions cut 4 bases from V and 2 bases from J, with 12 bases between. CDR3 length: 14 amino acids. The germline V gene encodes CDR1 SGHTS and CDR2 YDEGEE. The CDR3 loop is CASSALHTQETQYF. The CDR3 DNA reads TGTGCCAGCAGCGCACTCCACACGCAAGAGACCCAGTACTTC.

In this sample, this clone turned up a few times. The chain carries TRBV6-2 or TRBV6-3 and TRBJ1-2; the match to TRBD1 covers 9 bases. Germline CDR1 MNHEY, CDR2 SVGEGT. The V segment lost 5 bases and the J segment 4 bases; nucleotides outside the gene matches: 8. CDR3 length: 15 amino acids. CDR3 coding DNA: TGTGCCAGCAGTGACCGGGACAGGGTGATCTATGGCTACACCTTC. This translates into CASSDRDRVIYGYTF.

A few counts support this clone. The chain's CDR3 is CASSERGRANEKLFF. The CDR3 DNA reads as TGTGCCAGCTCAGAACGTGGCAGGGCTAATGAAAAACTGTTTTTT. J is TRBJ1-4 and V is TRBV18, with a weak D call TRBD1 (5 bases). The CDR3 has 15 amino acids. The V end lost 5 bases, the J end lost 3 bases, and 13 bases lay between the germline ends. The germline gives CDR1 KGHSH, CDR2 LQKENI.

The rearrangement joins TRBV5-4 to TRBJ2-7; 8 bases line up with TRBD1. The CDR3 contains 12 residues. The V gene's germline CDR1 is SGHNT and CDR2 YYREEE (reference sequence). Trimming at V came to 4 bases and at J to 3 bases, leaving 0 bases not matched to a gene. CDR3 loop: CASSGTGYEQYF. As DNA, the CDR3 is TGTGCCAGCAGCGGGACAGGCTACGAGCAGTACTTC.

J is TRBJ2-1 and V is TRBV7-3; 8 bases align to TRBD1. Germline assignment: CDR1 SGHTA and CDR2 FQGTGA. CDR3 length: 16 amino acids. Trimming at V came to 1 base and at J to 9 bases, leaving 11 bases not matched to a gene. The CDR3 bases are TGTGCCAGCAGCTTAAACCCGGGACAGGCGATGGGTGAGCAGTTCTTC. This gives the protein CASSLNPGQAMGEQFF.

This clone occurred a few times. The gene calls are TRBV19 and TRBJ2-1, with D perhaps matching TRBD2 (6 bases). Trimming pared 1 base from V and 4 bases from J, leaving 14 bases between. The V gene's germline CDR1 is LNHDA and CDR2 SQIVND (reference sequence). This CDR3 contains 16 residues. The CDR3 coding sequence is TGTGCCAGTAGTATAGGCGGGGCGCTAGGATACAATGAGCAGTTCTTC. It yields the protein CASSIGGALGYNEQFF.

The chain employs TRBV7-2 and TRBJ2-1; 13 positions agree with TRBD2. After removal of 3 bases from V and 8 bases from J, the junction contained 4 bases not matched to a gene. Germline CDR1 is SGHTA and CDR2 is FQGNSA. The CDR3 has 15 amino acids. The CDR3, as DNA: TGTGCCAGCAGCTTCAGACTAGCGGGAGGATATGAGCAGTTCTTC. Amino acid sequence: CASSFRLAGGYEQFF.

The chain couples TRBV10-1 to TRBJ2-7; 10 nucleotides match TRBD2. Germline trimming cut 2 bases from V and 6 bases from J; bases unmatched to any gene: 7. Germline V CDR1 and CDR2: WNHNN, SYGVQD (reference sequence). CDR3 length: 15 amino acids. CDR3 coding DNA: TGCGCCAGCAGTGAGAGCGGGGGGGGATTCGGCGAGCAGTACTTC. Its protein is CASSESGGGFGEQYF.

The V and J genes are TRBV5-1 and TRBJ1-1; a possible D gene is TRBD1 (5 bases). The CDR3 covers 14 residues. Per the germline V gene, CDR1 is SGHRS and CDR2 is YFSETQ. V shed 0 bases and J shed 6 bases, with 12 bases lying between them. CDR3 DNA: TGCGCCAGCAGCTTGGCCACGAGGGACCCTGAAGCTTTCTTT. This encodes CASSLATRDPEAFF.